The 21 T cell receptor beta chains given below trace back to one sample, sequenced in a study of T cell changes during pregnancy in multiple sclerosis. This table comes from immunoSEQ multiplex PCR, and its TCRdb copy is limited to in-frame clones, with some not included. The table records tens of thousands of clones, roughly 93% of them present only once. The starting material was peripheral blood, obtained in the third trimester of pregnancy. Source of these receptors: a female donor with multiple sclerosis, enrolled in a pregnancy study.

V usage is TRBV7-9 and J usage is TRBJ2-7, with 10 bases aligning to TRBD1. The V gene's germline CDR1 is SEHNR and CDR2 FQNEAQ (reference sequence). The CDR3 sequence is 15 residues long. The junction had 11 bases not matched to a gene; V was cut back by 6 bases and J by 6 bases. CDR3 region: CASRARGTGETEQYF. CDR3 in DNA: TGTGCCAGCAGAGCTAGGGGGACAGGGGAGACCGAGCAGTACTTC.

This chain joins TRBV6-1 and TRBJ2-5; D remains ambiguous. Germline loops: CDR1 MNHNS, CDR2 SASEGT. CDR3 length equals 16 residues. V dropped 3 bases and J dropped 4 bases, with 18 bases sitting between them. CDR3 DNA sequence: TGTGCCAGCAGTGATGAAGCCTACAGAGTCGGAGAGACCCAGTACTTC. This translates into CASSDEAYRVGETQYF.

Points on this clone: Within the sample, other DNA sequences also encode this same CDR3. The gene calls are TRBV7-9 and TRBJ2-1, with a possible D match to TRBD2 (6 bases). The germline V gene has CDR1 SEHNR and CDR2 FQNEAQ (reference sequence). The V end was cut by 6 bases, the J end by 7 bases, with 7 bases between. CDR3 size: 11 residues. Here the CDR3 DNA reads TGTGCCAGCAGTCGGGGGAATGAGCAGTTCTTC. This gives the protein CASSRGNEQFF.

The chain employs TRBV2 and TRBJ2-1, with a weak D call TRBD1 (8 bases). Germline loops: CDR1 SNHLY, CDR2 FYNNEI. The CDR3 contains 15 residues. Trimming removed 3 bases from V and 9 bases from J, with 18 bases in between. The CDR3 DNA reads TGTGCCAGCAGTGACGCGGGAGAGGGACAGGTTGAGCAGTTCTTC. Its translation: CASSDAGEGQVEQFF.

This clone appeared a single time. V is TRBV19 and J is TRBJ1-5, with D possibly being TRBD1 (6 bases). The CDR3 runs 13 residues. CDR1 and CDR2 (germline): LNHDA, SQIVND (reference sequence). Trimming pared 7 bases from V and 4 bases from J, leaving 11 bases between. The CDR3 loop reads CASNPDRNQPQHF. The CDR3 DNA follows: TGTGCCAGTAACCCGGACAGAAATCAGCCCCAGCATTTT.

This clone appeared once. The chain couples TRBV11-3 to TRBJ2-1; 7 positions agree with TRBD2. Germline V CDR1 and CDR2: SGHNT, YENEEA. The CDR3 totals 20 residues. Germline trimming cut 5 bases from V and 0 bases from J; bases unmatched to any gene: 19. CDR3 protein: CASSHPAGVGLSGSYNEQFF. The DNA of the CDR3 is TGTGCCAGCAGCCATCCGGCGGGAGTGGGGCTTTCAGGCTCCTACAATGAGCAGTTCTTC.

V gene TRBV7-9 combines with J gene TRBJ2-7, with TRBD2 identical over 9 bases. This CDR3 contains 15 residues. Germline V gives CDR1 SEHNR, CDR2 FQNEAQ (reference sequence). V lost 5 bases and J lost 6; bases outside the gene matches: 11. The CDR3 nucleotides are TGTGCCAGCAGCCATGGACTAGCGAAACTACGCGAGCAGTACTTC. Amino acids: CASSHGLAKLREQYF.

This sequence joins TRBV11-2 and TRBJ2-5, with D hard to call. Germline CDR1 and CDR2: SGHAT and FQNNGV. Trimming pared 5 bases from V and 5 bases from J, leaving 12 bases between. The CDR3 runs 13 residues. CDR3 sequence (DNA): TGTGCCAGCAGCCCACGGTTCCGGGAGACCCAGTACTTC. Its protein is CASSPRFRETQYF.

The count of this clone is one. The chain couples TRBV7-7 to TRBJ2-5; 9 bases fit TRBD2. This CDR3 contains 17 residues. J lost 5 bases, V lost 5 bases, and 15 bases had no gene match. In germline, CDR1 is SSHAT, CDR2 FNYEAQ (reference sequence). This CDR3 is CASSPYTGLAIAETQYF. As DNA, the CDR3 is TGTGCCAGCAGCCCTTATACGGGACTAGCAATAGCTGAGACCCAGTACTTC.

The chain is built from TRBV4-3 and TRBJ2-6; 10 bases agree with TRBD2. CDR1 and CDR2 (germline): LGHNA, YSLEER. The J segment lost 1 base and the V segment lost 0 bases, leaving 3 bases of the junction unmatched. This CDR3 spans 18 amino acids. This CDR3 reads CASSQDLAGVSGANVLTF. CDR3 DNA: TGCGCCAGCAGCCAAGACCTAGCGGGAGTATCTGGGGCCAACGTCCTGACTTTC.

CDR3 amino acids: CASASDSAYEQYF. The CDR3 DNA follows: TGTGCCTCGGCGTCGGACAGCGCTTACGAGCAGTACTTC. This chain joins TRBV30 and TRBJ2-7, with D maybe TRBD1 (6 bases). Germline CDR1 and CDR2: GTSNPN and SVGIG (reference sequence). The V end lost 7 bases, the J end lost 4 bases, and 17 bases lay between the germline ends. The CDR3 length is 13 residues.

This rearrangement joins TRBV6-1 to TRBJ1-5, with TRBD1 identical over 7 bases. The CDR3 length is 15 residues. Trimming cost V 5 bases and J 5 bases; bases outside gene matches: 9. Germline CDR1 and CDR2: MNHNS and SASEGT. The CDR3 nucleotides read TGTGCCAGCAGTATATCCGGGGACAGTGATCAGCCCCAGCATTTT. Translation gives CASSISGDSDQPQHF.

The V call is TRBV16, the J call TRBJ2-5; 8 nucleotides match TRBD2. This CDR3 is built from 16 residues. V gave up 0 bases and J gave up 2 bases; unmatched junction bases: 5. Germline CDR1 reads KGHSY; CDR2 reads FQNENV. The CDR3: CASSQSGLASQETQYF. In DNA, the CDR3 is TGTGCCAGCAGCCAATCTGGACTAGCCTCACAAGAGACCCAGTACTTC.

This chain links TRBV27 with TRBJ2-3; maybe TRBD1 (6 bases). CDR1 and CDR2 (germline): MNHEY, SMNVEV (reference sequence). The CDR3 totals 15 residues. V was cut by 5 bases and J by 4 bases, with 16 bases left in between. CDR3 residues: CASSPNRANADTQYF. CDR3 sequence (DNA): TGTGCCAGCAGTCCCAACAGGGCAAATGCAGATACGCAGTATTTT.

V is TRBV6-1 and J is TRBJ2-1; weak D call: TRBD2 (6 bases). Germline loops: CDR1 MNHNS, CDR2 SASEGT. Trimming removed 0 bases at V and 4 bases at J, with 10 bases between. This CDR3 contains 15 residues. The CDR3 nucleotides are TGTGCCAGCAGTGAAGCTTCGGGAGCTTACAATGAGCAGTTCTTC. This encodes CASSEASGAYNEQFF.

This clone came up once. This CDR3 is also generated by other DNA sequences in the sample. The chain links TRBV6-1 to TRBJ2-2, with a possible D match to TRBD2 (5 bases). Germline V gives CDR1 MNHNS, CDR2 SASEGT. V lost 1 base to trimming and J lost 3 bases, with 9 bases between them. The CDR3 is 15 residues long. This CDR3 reads CASSEGRGYTGELFF. CDR3 sequence (DNA): TGTGCCAGCAGTGAAGGAAGAGGGTACACCGGGGAGCTGTTTTTT.

This chain joins TRBV30 and TRBJ2-6; D remains ambiguous. There are 13 residues in the CDR3. CDR1 GTSNPN and CDR2 SVGIG come from the germline V gene (reference sequence). The V end lost 8 bases, the J end lost 2 bases, and 10 bases lay between the germline ends. The CDR3 is CAGRVPGANVLTF. The CDR3 coding sequence is TGTGCCGGCCGGGTTCCTGGGGCCAACGTCCTGACTTTC.

The chain couples TRBV19 to TRBJ2-1; TRBD2 matches at 10 bases. With V trimmed by 5 bases and J by 1 base, 5 bases remained unmatched. The V gene's germline CDR1 is LNHDA and CDR2 SQIVND (reference sequence). The CDR3 is 16 amino acids. The CDR3 region is CASSLAGGGSYNEQFF. In nucleotides, the CDR3 is TGTGCCAGTAGTTTAGCGGGAGGCGGTTCCTACAATGAGCAGTTCTTC.

The rearrangement links TRBV6-5 to TRBJ2-2; D uncertain. Trimming left V 4 bases short and J 0 bases short, with 12 bases between. The CDR3 totals 16 residues. Looked up from germline, CDR1 is MNHEY and CDR2 is SVGAGI. CDR3 DNA sequence: TGTGCCAGCAGTTCCCGTGGCGGAGCGAACACCGGGGAGCTGTTTTTT. This gives the protein CASSSRGGANTGELFF.

The V gene is TRBV12-5, the J gene TRBJ2-5, with TRBD1 matching 10 bases. The CDR3 sequence is 16 residues long. CDR1 and CDR2 from the germline V gene are LGHNT and FRNRAP. V shed 7 bases and J 4 bases; nucleotides not matched to a gene: 12. DNA for the CDR3: TGTGCTAGTGCCTGGACAGGGGGGGACGAGAGAGAGACCCAGTACTTC. Amino acids: CASAWTGGDERETQYF.

The chain uses TRBV5-1 and TRBJ2-1; 13 bases align to TRBD2. The CDR3 is 15 amino acids. J gave up 10 bases and V 0 bases, and 4 bases lay outside the gene matches. Per germline, CDR1 SGHRS and CDR2 YFSETQ. CDR3 nucleotide sequence: TGCGCCAGCAGCTTGGCACTAGCGGGAGGGCGGGAGCAGTTCTTC. Translation gives CASSLALAGGREQFF.